Listed below are T cell receptor beta chains from one sample, sequenced in a study of a mutant IDH1 vaccine in newly diagnosed glioma. Data came from immunoSEQ multiplex PCR; TCRdb stores just in-frame clones and leaves some out. The data hold roughly 60,000 clones, with 80% to 90% observed a single time. The antigens for these receptors are not known. Sample: PBMCs, taken from a glioma patient whose treatment included an IDH1 peptide vaccine. These receptors all stem from a man younger than 45 with glioma. Each CDR3 is given with its conserved first and last residue. The D gene is left open where the match is weak.

v_gene: TRBV29-1
j_gene: TRBJ2-2
d_gene: TRBD1
CDR3nt: TGCAGCGTTGAAGATACGACAGGGGGCGAAGACGGGGAGCTGTTTTTT
CDR3aa: CSVEDTTGGEDGELFF

v_gene: TRBV4-2
j_gene: TRBJ1-5
d_gene: TRBD1
CDR3nt: TGTGCCAGCAGCCAAGATGGGACAGGGAATCAGCCCCAGCATTTT
CDR3aa: CASSQDGTGNQPQHF

v_gene: TRBV6-1
j_gene: TRBJ2-1
d_gene: TRBD2
CDR3nt: TGTGCCACCATGACTAGCGGGGGGCAAAATGAGCAGTTCTTC
CDR3aa: CATMTSGGQNEQFF

v_gene: TRBV27
j_gene: TRBJ1-2
d_gene: TRBD1
CDR3nt: TGTGCCAGCAGTCCGGGACAGTGGTATGGCTACACCTTC
CDR3aa: CASSPGQWYGYTF

v_gene: TRBV19
j_gene: TRBJ1-1
d_gene: -
CDR3nt: TGTGCCAGTAGTATGGCGGGCGCGACTGAAGCTTTCTTT
CDR3aa: CASSMAGATEAFF

v_gene: TRBV6-5
j_gene: TRBJ2-7
d_gene: TRBD1
CDR3nt: TGTGCCAGCAGGGGACAGGGCGAACACTACGAGCAGTACTTC
CDR3aa: CASRGQGEHYEQYF

v_gene: TRBV5-1
j_gene: TRBJ2-5
d_gene: -
CDR3nt: TGCGCCAGCAGCCTGGTAGGGTGGGAGACCCAGTACTTC
CDR3aa: CASSLVGWETQYF

v_gene: TRBV29-1
j_gene: TRBJ2-7
d_gene: -
CDR3nt: TGCAGCGCAGGGTCCCCTCCCAACGAGCAGTACTTC
CDR3aa: CSAGSPPNEQYF

v_gene: TRBV11-2
j_gene: TRBJ1-2
d_gene: -
CDR3nt: TGTGCCAGCAGCTTAGCTTCCCGGGGGAAGGGTGGCTACACCTTC
CDR3aa: CASSLASRGKGGYTF

v_gene: TRBV25-1
j_gene: TRBJ1-1
d_gene: TRBD1
CDR3nt: TGTGCCAGCACGGGACAGACGGGAACTGAAGCTTTCTTT
CDR3aa: CASTGQTGTEAFF

v_gene: TRBV13
j_gene: TRBJ1-2
d_gene: TRBD1
CDR3nt: TGTGCCAGCAGCCTGCGGACAGGGGACTATGGCTACACCTTC
CDR3aa: CASSLRTGDYGYTF

v_gene: TRBV18
j_gene: TRBJ2-7
d_gene: TRBD1
CDR3nt: TGTGCCAGCTCAAGGACAGGGGGGTACGAGCAGTACTTC
CDR3aa: CASSRTGGYEQYF

v_gene: TRBV28
j_gene: TRBJ1-3
d_gene: -
CDR3nt: TGTGCCAGCAGTCCAGATGCGGGACACTACACCATATATTTT
CDR3aa: CASSPDAGHYTIYF

v_gene: TRBV5-1
j_gene: TRBJ2-4
d_gene: TRBD2
CDR3nt: TGCGCCAGCAGCTCCCTAGCGGGGGGGCGAAACATTCAGTACTTC
CDR3aa: CASSSLAGGRNIQYF

v_gene: TRBV4-1
j_gene: TRBJ2-2
d_gene: -
CDR3nt: TGCGCCAGCAGCCAAGCCCACCTGAACACCGGGGAGCTGTTTTTT
CDR3aa: CASSQAHLNTGELFF

v_gene: TRBV9
j_gene: TRBJ1-1
d_gene: -
CDR3nt: TGTGCCAGCAGCGTAGAGTCAGGGCCGAACACTGAAGCTTTCTTT
CDR3aa: CASSVESGPNTEAFF

v_gene: TRBV27
j_gene: TRBJ2-1
d_gene: TRBD2
CDR3nt: TGTGCCAGCAGTCGGGGGGGCTCGTCCAATGAGCAGTTCTTC
CDR3aa: CASSRGGSSNEQFF

v_gene: TRBV7-6
j_gene: TRBJ2-5
d_gene: -
CDR3nt: TGTGCCAGCAGCACGCGGACAGCGAACCAAGAGACCCAGTACTTC
CDR3aa: CASSTRTANQETQYF

v_gene: TRBV6-5
j_gene: TRBJ1-6
d_gene: -
CDR3nt: TGTGCCAGCAGTTATAGGGGCCCCTCCTATAATTCACCCCTCCACTTT
CDR3aa: CASSYRGPSYNSPLHF

v_gene: TRBV9
j_gene: TRBJ2-5
d_gene: -
CDR3nt: TGTGCCAGCAGCGTGGGAACAGGGACCCATAAAGAGACCCAGTACTTC
CDR3aa: CASSVGTGTHKETQYF

v_gene: TRBV27
j_gene: TRBJ2-1
d_gene: TRBD1
CDR3nt: TGTGCCAGCAGACAGGGGGACTCCTACAATGAGCAGTTCTTC
CDR3aa: CASRQGDSYNEQFF

v_gene: TRBV10-3
j_gene: TRBJ1-2
d_gene: -
CDR3nt: TGTGCCATCAGGACAGAGAACTATGGCTACACCTTC
CDR3aa: CAIRTENYGYTF

v_gene: TRBV15
j_gene: TRBJ2-5
d_gene: -
CDR3nt: TGTGCCACCAGCAGCCGGCGGGGAGGGACAGCTCTACAGCAGTACTTC
CDR3aa: CATSSRRGGTALQQYF

v_gene: TRBV30
j_gene: TRBJ2-7
d_gene: -
CDR3nt: TGTGCCTGGAGTGGCGGGCAGATCCACAGCTACGAGCAGTACTTC
CDR3aa: CAWSGGQIHSYEQYF

v_gene: TRBV5-6
j_gene: TRBJ1-1
d_gene: TRBD1
CDR3nt: TGTGCCAGCAGCTTGGGCGGGACAGAGGGAGAAGCTTTCTTT
CDR3aa: CASSLGGTEGEAFF

v_gene: TRBV4-1
j_gene: TRBJ1-5
d_gene: -
CDR3nt: TGCGCCAGCAGCCAAGTCCCCGACAGCAATCAGCCCCAGCATTTT
CDR3aa: CASSQVPDSNQPQHF

v_gene: TRBV13
j_gene: TRBJ1-4
d_gene: TRBD1
CDR3nt: TGTGCCAGCAGCTCACGACAGGGGGGGAATGAAAAACTGTTTTTT
CDR3aa: CASSSRQGGNEKLFF

v_gene: TRBV6-5
j_gene: TRBJ1-2
d_gene: TRBD1
CDR3nt: TGTGCCAGCAGTTACTCGAAGTTCAGGGGGTGGGGCTACACCTTC
CDR3aa: CASSYSKFRGWGYTF